Given below is one T cell receptor (beta chain) in context. The specificity of this receptor is unknown. One end of the junction does not line up with germline, which may come from a read error. Library generation was performed with the immunoSEQ multiplex PCR assay. For the multiplex PCR, a mixture combining 60 forward primers for TCR Vbeta segments and 13 reverse primers for TCR Jbeta segments was used. The CDR3 region of rearranged TCR beta genes was amplified from genomic DNA by a multiplex PCR assay. Amplified TCR beta libraries were sequenced as 87-base-pair reads on the Illumina HiSeq System. For the original study's pipeline: A later analysis counted about 80 million unique TCR beta chains across the 666 repertoires, and roughly 9.9 million of these chains were shared by at least two donors. A nearest-neighbor algorithm error-corrected the raw reads and collapsed the reads into unique sequences, merging closely related sequences to remove PCR and sequencing errors. Alignment of CDR3 sequences to IMGT reference sequences was used to assign V, D and J gene segments. For a sequence to be retained, at least a six-nucleotide match to both a V gene segment and a J gene segment was required. A rearrangement was called productive if the CDR3 had no stop codons and remained in frame with V and J, and every other rearrangement was called non-productive. Following IMGT convention, CDR3 was defined as the stretch from the second conserved V-encoded cysteine up to the conserved J-encoded phenylalanine. In an earlier analysis of around 540 of the donors, sequences lacking an unambiguous match to a single V gene segment were excluded. An earlier analysis of about 590 of the donors classified V segments as functional when productive rearrangements were above 56.7% and as segregating when the standard deviation between donors was above 5%. To diagnose cytomegalovirus status from the catalog of TCR beta chain sequences, a statistical classification framework was built. V and J gene assignment, in a later analysis, came from comparing TCR nucleotide sequences with IMGT/GENE-DB human TR gene sequences. The TCRdist pipeline was used in a later analysis to assign CDR3 sequences and most-parsimonious VDJ recombination scenarios. A later analysis defined each TCR beta chain by its CDR3 amino acid sequence plus V-gene family, and excluded reads lacking a unique V-gene family. In a later analysis, a few hundred highly shared, low-generation-probability nucleotide sequences were removed to address suspected cross-contamination and a sequencing artifact. In a later analysis, a clonal expansion index for each public chain was calculated from normalized within-repertoire ranks of inferred template counts. A later analysis computed generation probabilities with a VDJ recombination model fitted to out-of-frame rearrangements, and checked the results against IGoR. A later analysis scored TCR-TCR, TCR-HLA and TCR-CMV co-occurrence with hypergeometric tests, applying a repertoire-size bias correction to TCR pairs. False discovery rates were estimated in a later analysis by permuting HLA or CMV assignments 20 times. A later analysis grouped co-occurring TCRs with DBSCAN, adding TCRdist sequence similarity when clustering within HLA-allele-positive subsets. Repertoires with fewer than 30,000 or more than 120,000 public chains, plus five repertoires with anomalous nucleotide sharing, were excluded from co-occurrence clustering. TCRdb mirrors the immuneACCESS table, restricted to in-frame sequences. Some clones are absent from its copies; in checked studies, under half trace to an unresolved V gene, and the reason for the others is unknown. V and J calls and clone size are those listed in that table; D and trimming were worked out from the DNA. The sample table lists more than 90,000 clones, roughly 70% of them with a count of one. The top ten constitute roughly a tenth of the sample.

The data were obtained in a study of cytomegalovirus exposure and HLA in healthy donors (dated by TCRdb to the late 2010s). Concerning the study at large: According to an earlier analysis of around 600 of the donors, 200 million or so T cells yielded over 100 million unique TCR beta sequences and 250 to 350 Gb of sequence data. Donor age, sex, ethnicity and CMV serostatus were compiled together with the repertoire data. In the later analysis, no new phenotypic data were used to find candidate immune exposures; instead, reliance was placed on TCR beta sequences and their occurrence across donors. The number of typed donors differed by locus: about 629-630 for A, B, C, DRB1 and DQB1; approximately 520 for DQA1; around 580 for DPA1; and around 490 for DPB1. To study patterns of TCR occurrence, a later analysis re-analyzed previously published TCR beta repertoires from hundreds of donors and added high-resolution HLA genotyping. Among around 400 genotyped donors of the cohort, an average of about 220,000 unique TCR beta nucleotide sequences was sequenced per donor, of which about 19% were non-productive. The genetic ancestry cluster associated with self-reported Caucasian donors included 65% to 90% of the 350 to 500 genotyped donors. A handful of DR-DQ haplotypes were treated as single units for association and clustering because of strong linkage in the cohort. The aim of the study was to test whether cataloging public T cell receptors could identify signatures of past pathogen exposure. To decide whether each TCR beta V gene segment behaved as functional or pseudogenic, an earlier analysis of approximately 620 of the donors relied on high-throughput TCR beta sequencing. HLA typing covered class I and class II loci at four-digit resolution. Using immunosequencing, the study profiled T cell repertoires from approximately 700 subjects and related those repertoires to cytomegalovirus serostatus. Approximately 300 gigabases of sequencing data and roughly 81 million unique TCR sequences made up an early release that covered approximately 620 HLA-typed donors. In a later genetic analysis, genome-wide SNP genotypes for 398 of the 666 donors were used, and that subset was treated as a discovery cohort. Every discovery cohort repertoire had been produced on one sequencing platform. A separate validation cohort of about 110 different subjects was used in addition to the approximately 670-subject first cohort. The study combined high-throughput TCR immunosequencing, statistical association of individual TCRs with disease status, and machine learning to predict cytomegalovirus infection status.

The CDR3 holds 12 amino acids from the cysteine to the phenylalanine. Only the CDR3 part of the read is kept: 36 bases, read in frame from the first base. CDR1 is given as SEHNR and CDR2 as FQNEAQ, both from the germline V gene (reference sequence). What the work shows at the level of the full study, not this receptor alone: Sequencing depth was assumed to be roughly uniform across donors in the presence/absence analyses, though that assumption may not hold. Linkage disequilibrium might explain the correlated functional status among segregating V segments, but an unknown experimental factor could not be excluded. In a later analysis, several top co-occurrence clusters were reported to appear linked to parvovirus B19, influenza, CMV and Epstein-Barr virus. Broadly in line with IMGT annotations, most TCR beta V segments showed up in productive rearrangements about 87% or about 30% of the time in an earlier analysis of several hundred of the donors. Three of the identified cytomegalovirus-associated TCR beta chains were confirmed in vitro to be specific for cytomegalovirus antigens. Because some donors lacked HLA typing at each locus, the association tests relied only on the typed subset. In a later analysis, around 15,000 TCR beta sequences were associated with specific HLA alleles at a false discovery rate of 0.05. In a later analysis, the rate of TCR association differed among HLA loci, with DRB1 alleles having the most associated TCRs and HLA-C alleles having the fewest. Over 15 rarely observed V segments, including chromosome 9 orphons, were excluded from the earlier analysis of a few hundred of the donors because counts were too low. The 87-base-pair reads could not distinguish some IMGT-functional V segments, including TRBV6-2 and TRBV6-3, so those segments were excluded. Compared with equally common non-associated chains, HLA-associated TCR beta chains in a later analysis were more clonally expanded and had lower generation probabilities. The classifier was reported to diagnose cytomegalovirus status with high specificity and sensitivity in both the original and validation cohorts. In a later analysis, most CMV-associated TCR beta chains were found to appear HLA-restricted, with HLA associations seemingly driven largely by CMV exposure. Only TCR beta chains were sequenced in this cohort, and the absence of alpha or paired-chain data limited detectable features. When HLA alleles, especially DR and DQ, strongly co-occurred, TCR associations were difficult to assign to individual alleles. A further reported finding was that TCR beta sequences accurately predicted the HLA-A and HLA-B alleles for most subjects in the first cohort. The study listed 150 to 200 TCR beta chains as associated with cytomegalovirus. A later genetic analysis reported fewer N-insertions in productive TCRs among donors in an Asian-associated ancestry cluster than the roughly 620-donor mean. Across donors, most TCR sequences were observed very rarely, whereas some public TCRs were present in many individuals. Immune exposure information for the cohort was limited to CMV serostatus. The authors suggested that the approach could potentially be extended to other disease states and immunological phenotypes. A cluster of highly shared sequence variants was judged likely to represent a technical artifact of the sequencing pipeline. An association between a missense DCLRE1C variant and V-gene and J-gene trimming of TCR beta chains was found in a later genetic analysis and replicated in an independent cohort.

In total, roughly 670 healthy bone marrow donors made up the cohort. Cohort members were all nominally healthy when sampled, although unrecorded immune exposures were likely present. The donor was CMV seronegative and was included in the group of several hundred seronegative cohort members. A peripheral blood sample was collected from each donor, and TCR beta sequencing was performed on peripheral blood mononuclear cells. The Qiagen DNeasy Blood Extraction Kit was used to extract genomic DNA from the blood cell samples. Sequenced material: PBMCs. The V and J segments used are TRBV7-9 and TRBJ2-1, with the D gene not confidently named. This receptor was identified in a man in his forties or fifties in good health and CMV-seronegative. CDR3 sequence: CSSSLSTDEQFF. The DNA sequence reads TGTTCCAGCAGCTTAAGTACGGATGAGCAGTTCTTC.